This T cell receptor beta chain came from a study of regulatory T cells in long-lasting Graves disease. Study-level results: Among persistent patients, a larger number of public clonotypes were shared (approximately 2,900) than among newly diagnosed patients (around 980). Peripheral blood alone, not thyroid tissue, underwent study.

HTBI primers from iRepertoire and Arm-PCR of CDR3 regions yielded the TCR beta libraries. TCRdb ran MiXCR on the multiplex PCR reads and lists one entry per CDR3 protein. The profile shows a few hundred thousand distinct CDR3 sequences, 20% to 30% of them singletons. Concerning this clonotype itself: Its specificity is not known.

The germline V gene encodes CDR1 SEHNR and CDR2 FQNEAQ (reference sequence). Trimming removed 3 bases from V and 2 bases from J, with 14 bases in between. There are 16 residues in the CDR3. Time point meaning: persistent/refractory GD, antithyroid drugs over 5 years with positive TRAb. Isolated PBMC RNA provided the starting material for the TCR library. This TCR was sampled from a female donor with Graves disease. V gene TRBV7-9 combines with J gene TRBJ1-3, with unresolved D. The material was peripheral blood mononuclear cells (PBMCs), obtained when the disease was refractory, from a patient treated with antithyroid drugs. The DNA of the CDR3 is TGTGCCAGCAGCTTCGGTGTTATCGGGCCTGGAAACACCATATATTTT. It codes for CASSFGVIGPGNTIYF.